This TCR beta chain was captured in a study of cytomegalovirus exposure and HLA in healthy donors. General study points: CMV serostatus alone was available as immune exposure information. In an earlier analysis, about 90% or about 30%: the productive usage of most TCR beta V segments. Trimming of TCR beta V- and J-genes showed a link, identified in a later analysis, to a missense DCLRE1C variant. The authors listed 150 to 200 TCR beta chains as cytomegalovirus-associated.

Germline-derived CDR1 and CDR2 are LGHNA and YNFKEQ. V lost 1 base to trimming and J lost 4 bases; unmatched junction nucleotides: 9. The CDR3 runs 17 residues. This clone has a handful of counts. What it recognizes is unknown. Primers for the PCR totalled 60 Vbeta and 13 Jbeta. TCRdb keeps only in-frame clones here, not all; method: immunoSEQ multiplex PCR. Altogether fewer than 200,000 clones are present, approximately 70% being singletons, with the ten largest covering 2% to 3%. The TCR sequence derives from a human donor in good health. This chain joins TRBV4-2 and TRBJ2-3; 9 bases are a match to TRBD2. The sample comprised PBMCs. The CDR3: CASSQGLGGGASDTQYF. DNA for the CDR3: TGTGCCAGCAGCCAAGGGCTGGGCGGGGGGGCCTCAGATACGCAGTATTTT.